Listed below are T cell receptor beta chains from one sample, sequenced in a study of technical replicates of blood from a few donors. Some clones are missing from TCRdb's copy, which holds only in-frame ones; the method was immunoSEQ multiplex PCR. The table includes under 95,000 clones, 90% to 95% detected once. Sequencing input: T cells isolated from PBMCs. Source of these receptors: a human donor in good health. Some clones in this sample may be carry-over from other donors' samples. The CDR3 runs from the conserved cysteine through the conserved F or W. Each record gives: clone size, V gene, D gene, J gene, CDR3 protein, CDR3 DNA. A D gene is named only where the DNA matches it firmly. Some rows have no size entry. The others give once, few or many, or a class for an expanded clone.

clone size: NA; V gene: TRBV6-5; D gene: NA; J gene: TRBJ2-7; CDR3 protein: CASTTLRDYEQYF; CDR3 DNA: TGTGCCAGCACCACCCTGCGGGACTACGAGCAGTACTTC
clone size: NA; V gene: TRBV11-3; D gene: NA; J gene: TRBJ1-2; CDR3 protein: CASSLGGGDGYTF; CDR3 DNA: TGTGCCAGCAGCTTAGGGGGAGGGGATGGCTACACCTTC
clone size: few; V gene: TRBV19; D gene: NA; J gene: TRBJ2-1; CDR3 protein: CASSSTPTGVLYNEQFF; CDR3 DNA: TGTGCCAGTAGTTCTACCCCGACCGGGGTCCTCTACAATGAGCAGTTCTTC
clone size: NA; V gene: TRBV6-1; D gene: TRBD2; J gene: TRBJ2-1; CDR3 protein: CASSDDLAGARYNEQFF; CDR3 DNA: TGTGCCAGCAGTGACGATCTAGCGGGGGCCCGATACAATGAGCAGTTCTTC
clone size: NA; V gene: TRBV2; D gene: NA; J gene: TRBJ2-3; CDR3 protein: CASSDVGENTDTQYF; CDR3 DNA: TGTGCCAGCAGTGACGTAGGGGAAAACACAGATACGCAGTATTTT
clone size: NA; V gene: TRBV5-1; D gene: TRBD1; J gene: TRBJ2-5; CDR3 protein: CASSLPTGGRETQYF; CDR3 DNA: TGCGCCAGCAGCCTCCCGACAGGGGGGCGGGAGACCCAGTACTTC
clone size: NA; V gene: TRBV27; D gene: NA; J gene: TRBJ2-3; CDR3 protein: CASSLFRDTDTQYF; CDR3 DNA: TGTGCCAGCAGTTTATTCCGGGACACAGATACGCAGTATTTT
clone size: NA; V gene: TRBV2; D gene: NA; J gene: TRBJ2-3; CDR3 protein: CASSEEQGTDTQYF; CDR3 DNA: TGTGCCAGCAGTGAAGAGCAGGGAACAGATACGCAGTATTTT
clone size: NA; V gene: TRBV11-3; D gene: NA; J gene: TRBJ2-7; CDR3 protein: CASSLRGLGSYEQYF; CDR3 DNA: TGTGCCAGCAGCTTAAGGGGATTAGGATCCTACGAGCAGTACTTC
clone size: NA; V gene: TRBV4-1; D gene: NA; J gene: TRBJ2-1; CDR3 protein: CASSQDPQASRLGNEQFF; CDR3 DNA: TGCGCCAGCAGCCAAGACCCACAAGCTTCTAGGTTAGGCAATGAGCAGTTCTTC
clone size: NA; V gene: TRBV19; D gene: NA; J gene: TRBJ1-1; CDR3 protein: CAIFKNTEAFF; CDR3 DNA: TGTGCCATTTTTAAGAACACTGAAGCTTTCTTT
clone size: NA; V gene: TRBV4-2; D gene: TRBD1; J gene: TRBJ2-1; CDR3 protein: CASSPWTGIDDEQFF; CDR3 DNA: TGTGCCAGCAGCCCTTGGACAGGGATTGATGATGAGCAGTTCTTC
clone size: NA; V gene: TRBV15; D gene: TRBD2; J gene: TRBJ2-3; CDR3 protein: CATSHGTSRLDTQYF; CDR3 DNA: TGTGCCACCAGCCACGGGACTAGTCGGTTAGATACGCAGTATTTT
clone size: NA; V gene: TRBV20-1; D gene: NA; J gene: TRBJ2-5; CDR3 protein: CSASAETQYF; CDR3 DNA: TGCAGTGCTAGTGCGGAGACCCAGTACTTC
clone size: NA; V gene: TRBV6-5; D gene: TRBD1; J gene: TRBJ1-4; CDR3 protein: CASSSTGRLFF; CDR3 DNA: TGTGCCAGCAGTTCGACAGGGAGACTGTTTTTT
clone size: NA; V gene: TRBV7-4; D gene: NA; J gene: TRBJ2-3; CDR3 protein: CASSLDCRDTQYF; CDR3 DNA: TGTGCCAGCAGCTTAGATTGTCGGGATACGCAGTATTTT
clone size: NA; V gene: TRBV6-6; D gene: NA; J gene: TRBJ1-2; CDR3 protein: CASSDGSGYTF; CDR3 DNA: TGTGCCAGCAGTGACGGGAGTGGCTACACCTTC
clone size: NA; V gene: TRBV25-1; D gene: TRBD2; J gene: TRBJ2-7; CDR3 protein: CASNGPTSNEQYF; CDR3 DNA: TGTGCCAGCAACGGCCCGACTAGCAACGAGCAGTACTTC
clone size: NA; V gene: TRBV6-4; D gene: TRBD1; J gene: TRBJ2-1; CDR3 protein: CASSPAGTGERNEQFF; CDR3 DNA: TGTGCCAGCAGCCCAGCCGGGACAGGGGAAAGAAATGAGCAGTTCTTC
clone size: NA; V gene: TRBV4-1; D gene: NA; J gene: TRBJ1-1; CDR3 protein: CASSQDYTRVGAEAFF; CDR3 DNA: TGCGCCAGCAGCCAAGATTACACTAGGGTCGGCGCTGAAGCTTTCTTT
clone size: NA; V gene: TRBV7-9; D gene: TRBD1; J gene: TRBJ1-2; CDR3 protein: CATQTGGNFYGYTF; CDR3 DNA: TGTGCCACCCAGACAGGGGGAAATTTTTATGGCTACACCTTC
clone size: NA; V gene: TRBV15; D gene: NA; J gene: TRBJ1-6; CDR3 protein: CATSREPSSYNSPLHF; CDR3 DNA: TGTGCCACCAGCAGAGAGCCCAGCTCCTATAATTCACCCCTCCACTTT
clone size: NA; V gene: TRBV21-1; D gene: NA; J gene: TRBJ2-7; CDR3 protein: CASSKESARGKDFGEQYF; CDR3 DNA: TGTGCCAGCAGCAAAGAGTCCGCCAGGGGCAAGGACTTTGGAGAGCAGTACTTC
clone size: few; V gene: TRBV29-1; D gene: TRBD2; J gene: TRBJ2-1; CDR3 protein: CSGVSGRGGPEQFF; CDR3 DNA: TGCAGCGGTGTAAGCGGGAGGGGTGGGCCTGAGCAGTTCTTC
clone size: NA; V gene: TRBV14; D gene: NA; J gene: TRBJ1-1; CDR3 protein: CASSQGGAWWDTEAFF; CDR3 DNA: TGTGCCAGCAGCCAAGGAGGTGCCTGGTGGGACACTGAAGCTTTCTTT
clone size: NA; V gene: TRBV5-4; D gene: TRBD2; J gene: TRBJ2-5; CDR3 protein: CASGTTSGSETQYF; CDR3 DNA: TGTGCCAGCGGAACTACTAGCGGGAGTGAGACCCAGTACTTC
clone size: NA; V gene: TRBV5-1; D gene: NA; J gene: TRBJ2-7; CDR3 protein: CASSLDRGYEQYF; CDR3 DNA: TGCGCCAGCAGCTTAGACAGAGGCTACGAGCAGTACTTC
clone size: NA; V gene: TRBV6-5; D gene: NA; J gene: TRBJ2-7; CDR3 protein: CASSYSRYEQYF; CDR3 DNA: TGTGCCAGCAGTTACTCGAGGTACGAGCAGTACTTC